The next 11 T cell receptor beta chains were all read from a single sample in a study of T cell responses to AZD1222 COVID-19 vaccine (TCRdb year 2021). Reading the label with the study, this specimen's time point is: baseline before first vaccination. In light of the paper, this sample's treatment or condition label describes: meningococcal conjugate vaccine given as trial control. Libraries came from the immunoSEQ multiplex PCR assay. TCRdb took this table from immuneACCESS and kept in-frame rearrangements with V and J called. Such tables lack part of the clones; where checked against another copy, unresolved V genes explain under half of the gap, and the rest is unexplained. The sample data list more than 80,000 clones, and 80% to 90% of these were observed just once. 10% of the sample rests with the top ten. This material consisted of peripheral blood, taken on day 0 of MenACWY control vaccination. The receptors come from an adult in good health.

This chain joins TRBV2 and TRBJ1-2; 7 nucleotides agree with TRBD1. With 8 bases clipped from V and 1 base from J, the junction kept 7 bases outside the gene matches. Germline V lookup: CDR1 SNHLY, CDR2 FYNNEI. The CDR3 has 14 residues. DNA for the CDR3: TGTGCCAGCCGCGGGGACAGTGTTAACTATGGCTACACCTTC. This gives the protein CASRGDSVNYGYTF.

This chain connects TRBV18 to TRBJ1-3; D remains ambiguous. With 9 bases removed from V and 0 bases from J, the gap between germline ends came to 18 bases. Germline V CDR1 and CDR2: KGHSH, LQKENI. This CDR3 contains 16 residues. The CDR3 spells CASTPGDPYSGNTIYF. The CDR3 DNA sequence: TGTGCCAGTACCCCAGGTGACCCTTACTCTGGAAACACCATATATTTT.

Regarding this clone: Its ends do not fully match the called genes, so a read error is possible. This chain connects TRBV3-1 (or the pseudogene TRBV3-2) to TRBJ1-1, with a possible D match to TRBD1 (6 bases). Germline V gives CDR1 LGHDT, CDR2 YNNKEL (reference sequence). The CDR3 runs 13 residues. The CDR3 sequence is CASSQVAWQGWTF. The CDR3 region has the DNA TGTGCCAGCAGCCAAGTAGCGTGGCAGGGGTGGACCTTT.

The chain recombines TRBV30 with TRBJ1-2; unclear D gene. V was trimmed by 0 bases and J by 7 bases, leaving 15 bases between them. This CDR3 has 14 residues. Germline lookup yields CDR1 GTSNPN and CDR2 SVGIG (reference sequence). The CDR3 is CAWSVREGMVGYTF. The CDR3, as DNA: TGTGCCTGGAGTGTACGGGAGGGAATGGTTGGCTACACCTTC.

The chain uses TRBV6-2 or TRBV6-3 and TRBJ1-1; a possible D gene is TRBD1 (6 bases). Trimming shortened V by 2 bases and J by 9 bases, and 13 bases separated the two germline ends. CDR3 size: 13 residues. CDR1 is MNHEY and CDR2 is SVGEGT in the germline V gene. This CDR3 is CASSYTHRDQAFF. The CDR3 DNA follows: TGTGCCAGCAGTTACACACACAGGGATCAAGCTTTCTTT.

This rearrangement joins TRBV2 to TRBJ1-2; TRBD1 matches at 8 bases. The junction had 11 bases not matched to a gene; V was cut back by 8 bases and J by 6 bases. The germline CDR1 and CDR2 sequences are SNHLY and FYNNEI. This CDR3 has 14 residues. The CDR3 nucleotides read TGTGCCAGCCTTCCTGACAGGGGCATGAATGGCTACACCTTC. It specifies CASLPDRGMNGYTF.

CDR3 sequence: CASSQVRALGEAFF. CDR3 nucleotide sequence: TGTGCCAGCAGCCAAGTTCGGGCGTTGGGTGAAGCTTTCTTT. The rearrangement uses TRBV14 and TRBJ1-1; the D is unclear. The V gene lost 1 base and the J gene lost 7 bases, with 13 bases spanning the gap. From germline, CDR1 is SGHDN and CDR2 FVKESK. This CDR3 has 14 residues.

This chain links TRBV27 with TRBJ1-6; D ambiguous. CDR3 length: 17 amino acids. Trimming removed 3 bases from V and 5 bases from J, with 17 bases in between. Looked up from germline, CDR1 is MNHEY and CDR2 is SMNVEV (reference sequence). CDR3 nucleotide sequence: TGTGCCAGCAGTTTCGCAGGCCCCATTCGAGATAATTCACCCCTCCACTTT. It translates to CASSFAGPIRDNSPLHF.

The chain has TRBV4-3 and TRBJ1-2; 7 nucleotides match TRBD1. The CDR3 totals 15 residues. CDR1 LGHNA and CDR2 YSLEER come from the germline V gene. V lost 4 bases to trimming and J lost 0 bases; unmatched junction nucleotides: 5. For the CDR3, the DNA is TGCGCCAGCAGCCTCGGGACAGCTTCTAACTATGGCTACACCTTC. Its protein product is CASSLGTASNYGYTF.

This chain uses TRBV2 with TRBJ1-4; no firm D call. There are 13 residues in the CDR3. Germline V gene lookup returns CDR1 SNHLY and CDR2 FYNNEI. Trimming removed 4 bases from V and 4 bases from J, with 7 bases in between. CDR3 amino acids: CASSVRVNEKLFF. In DNA, the CDR3 is TGTGCCAGCAGTGTCCGGGTTAATGAAAAACTGTTTTTT.

Only a few counts were recorded for this clone. V gene TRBV25-1 combines with J gene TRBJ1-2; no clear D gene. The germline V gene encodes CDR1 MGHDK and CDR2 SYGVNS. V lost 2 bases and J lost 4, with 8 bases in between. The CDR3 contains 13 residues. The DNA for the CDR3 is TGTGCCAGCAGTGAAGGAGGTGGCTATGGCTACACCTTC. This encodes CASSEGGGYGYTF.